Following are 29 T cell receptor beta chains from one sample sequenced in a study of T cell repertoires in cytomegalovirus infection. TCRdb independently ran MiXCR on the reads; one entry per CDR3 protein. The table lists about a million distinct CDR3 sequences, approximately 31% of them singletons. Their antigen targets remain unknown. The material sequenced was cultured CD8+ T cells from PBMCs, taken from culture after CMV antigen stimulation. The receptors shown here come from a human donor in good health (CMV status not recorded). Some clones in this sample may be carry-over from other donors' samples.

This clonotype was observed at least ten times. The CDR3 bases are TGTGCCAGCAGTCCCAGCGGGGCATTTTGGAATGAGCAGTTCTTC. Encoded protein: CASSPSGAFWNEQFF. The genes are TRBV7-6 and TRBJ2-1, with TRBD2 matching 7 bases. V shed 6 bases and J 7 bases; nucleotides not matched to a gene: 12. The CDR3 consists of 15 residues. Per germline, CDR1 SGHVS and CDR2 FNYEAQ. The full variable domain, completed using reference TRBV7-6 and TRBJ2-1, is GAGVSQSPRYKVTKRGQDVALRCDPISGHVSLYWYRQALGQGPEFLTYFNYEAQQDKSGLPNDRFSAERPEGSISTLTIQRTEQRDSAMYRCASSPSGAFWNEQFFGPGTRLTVL.

Here the CDR3 DNA reads TGTGCCAGCAGTTCCACTTGGACCAGTACAGATACGCAGTATTTT. Its protein product is CASSSTWTSTDTQYF. The rearrangement uses TRBV27 and TRBJ2-3; no firm D call. Trimming shortened V by 4 bases and J by 3 bases, and 14 bases separated the two germline ends. CDR3 length: 15 residues. The germline gives CDR1 MNHEY, CDR2 SMNVEV (reference sequence).

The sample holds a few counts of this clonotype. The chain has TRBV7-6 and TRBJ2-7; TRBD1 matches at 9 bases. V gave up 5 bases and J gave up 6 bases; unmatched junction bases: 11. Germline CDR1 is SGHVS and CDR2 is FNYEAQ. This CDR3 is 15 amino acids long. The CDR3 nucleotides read TGTGCCAGCAGCCGACTGGGACAGGGTGTCTCCGAGCAGTACTTC. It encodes CASSRLGQGVSEQYF.

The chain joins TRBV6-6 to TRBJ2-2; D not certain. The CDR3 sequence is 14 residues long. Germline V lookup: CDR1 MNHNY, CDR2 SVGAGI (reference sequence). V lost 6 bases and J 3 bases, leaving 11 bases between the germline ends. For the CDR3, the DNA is TGTGCCAGCAGACCCCCCCGAGACACCGGGGAGCTGTTTTTT. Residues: CASRPPRDTGELFF.

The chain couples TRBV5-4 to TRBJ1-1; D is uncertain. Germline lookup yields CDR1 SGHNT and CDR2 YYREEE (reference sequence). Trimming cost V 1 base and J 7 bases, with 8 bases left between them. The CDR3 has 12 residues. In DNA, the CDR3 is TGTGCCAGCAGCTTGTTTGGGGATGAAGCTTTCTTT. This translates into CASSLFGDEAFF. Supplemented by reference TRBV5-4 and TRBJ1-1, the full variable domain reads ETGVTQSPTHLIKTRGQQVTLRCSSQSGHNTVSWYQQALGQGPQFIFQYYREEENGRGNFPPRFSGLQFPNYSSELNVNALELDDSALYLCASSLFGDEAFFGQGTRLTVV.

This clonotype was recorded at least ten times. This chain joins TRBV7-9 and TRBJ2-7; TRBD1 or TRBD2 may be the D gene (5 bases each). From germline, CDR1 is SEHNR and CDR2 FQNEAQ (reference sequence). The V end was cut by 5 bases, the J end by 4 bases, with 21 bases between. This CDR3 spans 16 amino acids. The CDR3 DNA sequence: TGTGCCAGCAGCCCCCCTTCGGGGCAGGGCCGATACGAGCAGTACGTC. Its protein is CASSPPSGQGRYEQYV.

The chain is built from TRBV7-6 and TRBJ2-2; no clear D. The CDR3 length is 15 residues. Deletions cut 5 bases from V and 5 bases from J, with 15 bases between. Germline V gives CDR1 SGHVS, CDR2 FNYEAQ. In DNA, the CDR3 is TGTGCCAGCAGCCCCCCTGACAAGTATACCGGGGAGCTGTTTTTT. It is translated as CASSPPDKYTGELFF.

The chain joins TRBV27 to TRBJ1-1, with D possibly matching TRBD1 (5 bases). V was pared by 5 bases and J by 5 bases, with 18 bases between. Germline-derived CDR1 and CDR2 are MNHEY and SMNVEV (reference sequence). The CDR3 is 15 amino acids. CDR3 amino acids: CASSPPGQGPTEAFF. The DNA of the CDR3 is TGTGCCAGCAGTCCTCCCGGGCAGGGCCCGACTGAAGCTTTCTTT.

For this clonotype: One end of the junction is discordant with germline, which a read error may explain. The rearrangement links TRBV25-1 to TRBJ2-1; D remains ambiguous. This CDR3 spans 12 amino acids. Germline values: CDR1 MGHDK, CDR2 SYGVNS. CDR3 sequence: CASSGPRQERFF. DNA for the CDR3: TGTGCCAGCAGTGGGCCCAGGCAGGAGCGGTTCTTC.

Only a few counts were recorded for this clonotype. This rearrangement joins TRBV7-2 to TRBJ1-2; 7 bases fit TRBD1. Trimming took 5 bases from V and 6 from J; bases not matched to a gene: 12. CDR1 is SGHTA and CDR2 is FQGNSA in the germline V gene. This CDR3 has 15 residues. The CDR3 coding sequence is TGTGCCAGCAGCCCCGGACAGGTACGTGGCGATGGCTACACCTTC. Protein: CASSPGQVRGDGYTF.

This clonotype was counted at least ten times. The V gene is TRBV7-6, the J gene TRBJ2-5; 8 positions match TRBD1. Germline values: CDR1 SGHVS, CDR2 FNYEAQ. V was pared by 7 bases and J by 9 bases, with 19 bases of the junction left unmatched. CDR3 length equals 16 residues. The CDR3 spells CASTEIGTGAFQAQYF. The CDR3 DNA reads TGTGCCAGCACCGAAATAGGGACAGGAGCCTTTCAGGCCCAGTACTTC.

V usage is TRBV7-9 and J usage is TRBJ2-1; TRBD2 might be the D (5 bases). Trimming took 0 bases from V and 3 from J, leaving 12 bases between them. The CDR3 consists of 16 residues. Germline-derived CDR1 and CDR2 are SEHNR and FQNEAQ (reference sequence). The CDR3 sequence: CASSLAGSTRYNEQFF. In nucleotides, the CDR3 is TGTGCCAGCAGCTTAGCGGGGAGCACTCGCTACAATGAGCAGTTCTTC.

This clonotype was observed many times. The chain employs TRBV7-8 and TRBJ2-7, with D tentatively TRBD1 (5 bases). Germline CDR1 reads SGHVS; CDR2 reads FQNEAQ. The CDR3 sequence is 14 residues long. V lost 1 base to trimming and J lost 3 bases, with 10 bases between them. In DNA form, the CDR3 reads TGTGCCAGCAGCTTAGTAGGGGTCGACTACGAGCAGTACGTC. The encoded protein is CASSLVGVDYEQYV.

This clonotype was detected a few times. This CDR3 is CASRTLPGRVNEKLFF. The DNA for the CDR3 is TGTGCCAGCAGAACTTTGCCGGGACGGGTTAATGAAAAACTGTTTTTT. The rearrangement joins TRBV6-5 to TRBJ1-4; D may be TRBD1 (5 bases). This CDR3 has 16 amino acids. Germline V lookup: CDR1 MNHEY, CDR2 SVGAGI. The ends were cut back, 6 bases at V and 4 bases at J, with 18 bases in the middle.

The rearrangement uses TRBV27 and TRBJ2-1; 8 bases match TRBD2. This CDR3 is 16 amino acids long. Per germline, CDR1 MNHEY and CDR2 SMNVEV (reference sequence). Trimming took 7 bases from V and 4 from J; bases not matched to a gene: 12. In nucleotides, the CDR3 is TGTGCCAGCACCTCCCGGGGCGGGGGGTTGTACAATGAGCAGTTCTTC. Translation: CASTSRGGGLYNEQFF.

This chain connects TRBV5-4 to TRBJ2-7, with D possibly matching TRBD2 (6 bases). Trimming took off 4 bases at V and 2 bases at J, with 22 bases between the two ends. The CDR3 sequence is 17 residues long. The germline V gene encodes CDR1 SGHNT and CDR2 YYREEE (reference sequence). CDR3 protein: CASSLWASGLDTYEQYF. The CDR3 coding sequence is TGTGCCAGCAGCCTTTGGGCGTCGGGACTTGACACCTACGAGCAGTACTTC.

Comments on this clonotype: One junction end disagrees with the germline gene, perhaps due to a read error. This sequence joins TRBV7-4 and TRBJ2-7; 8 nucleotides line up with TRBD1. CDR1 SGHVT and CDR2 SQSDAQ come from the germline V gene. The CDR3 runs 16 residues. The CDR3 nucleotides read TGTGTCAGCAGCACGAAAGGACAGGGAAATCCCTACGAGCAGTACTTC. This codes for CVSSTKGQGNPYEQYF.

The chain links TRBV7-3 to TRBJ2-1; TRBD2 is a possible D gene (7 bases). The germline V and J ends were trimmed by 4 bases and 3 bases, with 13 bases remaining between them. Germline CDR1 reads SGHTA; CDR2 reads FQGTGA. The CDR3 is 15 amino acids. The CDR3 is CASSSLGGHYNEQFF. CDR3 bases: TGTGCCAGCAGCTCCCTGGGGGGGCACTACAATGAGCAGTTCTTC.

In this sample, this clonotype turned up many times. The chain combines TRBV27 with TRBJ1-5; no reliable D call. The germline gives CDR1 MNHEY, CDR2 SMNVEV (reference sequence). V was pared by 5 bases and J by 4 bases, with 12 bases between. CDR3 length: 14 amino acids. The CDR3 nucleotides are TGTGCCAGCAGTGCCTCGGGCGGTAATCAGCCCCAGCATTTT. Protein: CASSASGGNQPQHF.

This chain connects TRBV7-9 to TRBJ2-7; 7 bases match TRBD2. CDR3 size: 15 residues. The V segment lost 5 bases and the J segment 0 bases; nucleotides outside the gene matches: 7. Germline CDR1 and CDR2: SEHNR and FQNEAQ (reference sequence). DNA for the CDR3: TGTGCCAGCAGCACTATGGGGGGGACCTCCTACGAGCAGTACGTC. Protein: CASSTMGGTSYEQYV.

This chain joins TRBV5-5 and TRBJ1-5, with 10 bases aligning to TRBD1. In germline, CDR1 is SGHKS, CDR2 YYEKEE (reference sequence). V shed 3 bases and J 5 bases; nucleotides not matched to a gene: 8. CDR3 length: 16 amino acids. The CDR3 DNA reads TGTGCCAGCAGCTCTGGACAGGGGGTAGCGGATCAGCCCCAGCATTTT. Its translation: CASSSGQGVADQPQHF.

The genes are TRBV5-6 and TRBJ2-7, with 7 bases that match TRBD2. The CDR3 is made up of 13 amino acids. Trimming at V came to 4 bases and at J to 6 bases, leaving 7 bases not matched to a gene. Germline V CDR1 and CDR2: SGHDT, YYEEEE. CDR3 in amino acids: CASSPIGGGEQYV. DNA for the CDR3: TGTGCCAGCAGCCCCATTGGGGGGGGCGAGCAGTACGTC.

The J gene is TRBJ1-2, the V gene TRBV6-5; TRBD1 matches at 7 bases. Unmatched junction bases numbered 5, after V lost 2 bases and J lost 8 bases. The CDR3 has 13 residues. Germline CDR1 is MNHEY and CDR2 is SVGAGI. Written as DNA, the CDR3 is TGTGCCAGCAGTTACCACACAGGGGAGGGCTACACCTTC. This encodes CASSYHTGEGYTF.

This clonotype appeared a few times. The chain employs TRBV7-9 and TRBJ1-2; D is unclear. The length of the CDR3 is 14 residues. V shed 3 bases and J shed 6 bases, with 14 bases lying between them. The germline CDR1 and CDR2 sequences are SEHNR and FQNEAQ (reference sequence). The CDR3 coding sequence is TGTGCCAGCAGCTTCGAGAGGCAGTCGGATGGCTACACCTTC. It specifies CASSFERQSDGYTF.

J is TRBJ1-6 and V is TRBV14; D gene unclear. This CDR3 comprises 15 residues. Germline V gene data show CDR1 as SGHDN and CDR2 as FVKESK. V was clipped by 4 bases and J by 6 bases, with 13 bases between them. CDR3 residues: CASSLTPEPNSPLHF. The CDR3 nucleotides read TGTGCCAGCAGCCTTACCCCTGAGCCTAATTCACCCCTCCACTTT.

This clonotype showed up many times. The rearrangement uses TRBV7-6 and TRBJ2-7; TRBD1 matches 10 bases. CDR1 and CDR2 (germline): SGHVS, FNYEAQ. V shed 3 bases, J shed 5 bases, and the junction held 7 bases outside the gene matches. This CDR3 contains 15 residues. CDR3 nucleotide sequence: TGTGCCAGCAGCTTCCGACAGGGGGCTCGGGACGAGCAGTACTTC. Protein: CASSFRQGARDEQYF.

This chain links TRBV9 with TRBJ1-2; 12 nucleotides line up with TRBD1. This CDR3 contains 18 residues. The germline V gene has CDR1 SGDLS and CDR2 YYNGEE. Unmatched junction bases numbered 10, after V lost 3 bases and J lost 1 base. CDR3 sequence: CASSAPRDRGLVNYGYTF. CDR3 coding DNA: TGTGCCAGCAGCGCCCCAAGGGACAGGGGGCTTGTTAACTATGGCTACACCTTC.

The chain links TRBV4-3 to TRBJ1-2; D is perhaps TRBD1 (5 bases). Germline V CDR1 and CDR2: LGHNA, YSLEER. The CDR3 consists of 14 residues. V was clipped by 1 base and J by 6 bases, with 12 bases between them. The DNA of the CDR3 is TGCGCCAGCAGCCAAGTATTGACAGAAAATGGCTACACCTTC. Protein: CASSQVLTENGYTF.

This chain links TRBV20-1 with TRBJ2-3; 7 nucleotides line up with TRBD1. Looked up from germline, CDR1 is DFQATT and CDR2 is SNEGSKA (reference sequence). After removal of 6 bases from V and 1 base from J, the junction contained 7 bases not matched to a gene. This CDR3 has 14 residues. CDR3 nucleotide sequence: TGCAGTGCGCCGGACAGGAGCCGCACAGATACGCAGTATTTT. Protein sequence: CSAPDRSRTDTQYF.